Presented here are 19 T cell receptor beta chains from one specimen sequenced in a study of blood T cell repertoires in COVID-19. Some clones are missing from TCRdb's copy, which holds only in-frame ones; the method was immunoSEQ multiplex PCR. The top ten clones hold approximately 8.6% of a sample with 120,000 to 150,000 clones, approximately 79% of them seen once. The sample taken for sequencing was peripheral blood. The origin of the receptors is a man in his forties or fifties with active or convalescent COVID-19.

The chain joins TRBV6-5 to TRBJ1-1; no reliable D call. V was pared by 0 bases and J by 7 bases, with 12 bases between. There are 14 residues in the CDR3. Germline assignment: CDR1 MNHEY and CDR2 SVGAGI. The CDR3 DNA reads TGTGCCAGCAGTTACTCGAGTTTGTCGAGTGAAGCTTTCTTT. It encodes CASSYSSLSSEAFF.

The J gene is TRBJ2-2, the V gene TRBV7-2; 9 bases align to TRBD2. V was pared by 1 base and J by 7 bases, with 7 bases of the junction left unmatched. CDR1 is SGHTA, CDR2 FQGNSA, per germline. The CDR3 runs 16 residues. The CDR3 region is CASSLGVAGEGGELFF. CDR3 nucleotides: TGTGCCAGCAGCTTAGGAGTAGCGGGAGAGGGCGGGGAGCTGTTTTTT. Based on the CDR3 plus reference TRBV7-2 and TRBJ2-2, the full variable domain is GAGVSQSPSNKVTEKGKDVELRCDPISGHTALYWYRQSLGQGLEFLIYFQGNSAPDKSGLPSDRFSAERTGGSVSTLTIQRTQQEDSAVYLCASSLGVAGEGGELFFGEGSRLTVL.

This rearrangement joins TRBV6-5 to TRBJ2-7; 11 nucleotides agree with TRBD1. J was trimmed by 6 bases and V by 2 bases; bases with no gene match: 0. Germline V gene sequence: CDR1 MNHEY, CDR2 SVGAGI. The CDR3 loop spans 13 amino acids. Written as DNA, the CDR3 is TGTGCCAGCAGTTACGGACAGGGGGCCGAGCAGTACTTC. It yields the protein CASSYGQGAEQYF.

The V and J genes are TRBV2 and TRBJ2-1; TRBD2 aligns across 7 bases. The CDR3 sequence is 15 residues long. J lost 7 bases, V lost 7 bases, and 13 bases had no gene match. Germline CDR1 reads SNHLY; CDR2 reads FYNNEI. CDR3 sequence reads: CASKGLAGVGNEQFF. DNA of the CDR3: TGTGCCAGCAAGGGACTCGCGGGAGTAGGGAATGAGCAGTTCTTC.

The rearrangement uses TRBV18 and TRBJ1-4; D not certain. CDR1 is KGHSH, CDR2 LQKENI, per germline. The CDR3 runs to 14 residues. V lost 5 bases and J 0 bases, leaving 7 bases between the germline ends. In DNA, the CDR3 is TGTGCCAGCTCAGGGCAGTCAACTAATGAAAAACTGTTTTTT. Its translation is CASSGQSTNEKLFF.

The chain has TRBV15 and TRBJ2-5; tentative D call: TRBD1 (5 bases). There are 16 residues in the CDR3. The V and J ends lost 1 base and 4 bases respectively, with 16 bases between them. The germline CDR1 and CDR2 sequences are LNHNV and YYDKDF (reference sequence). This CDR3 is CATSRVPPQGAETQYF. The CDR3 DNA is TGTGCCACCAGCAGAGTTCCTCCTCAAGGGGCAGAGACCCAGTACTTC.

CDR3 residues: CASSLGTGGLIGTAEAFF. The CDR3 DNA reads as TGTGCCAGCAGTTTAGGGACAGGGGGCTTAATCGGAACTGCTGAAGCTTTCTTT. The chain couples TRBV28 to TRBJ1-1; 12 bases align to TRBD1. V lost 2 bases and J lost 6; bases outside the gene matches: 13. Germline lookup yields CDR1 MDHEN and CDR2 SYDVKM. CDR3 length: 18 amino acids. The full variable domain, completed using reference TRBV28 and TRBJ1-1, is DVKVTQSSRYLVKRTGEKVFLECVQDMDHENMFWYRQDPGLGLRLIYFSYDVKMKEKGDIPEGYSVSREKKERFSLILESASTNQTSMYLCASSLGTGGLIGTAEAFFGQGTRLTVV.

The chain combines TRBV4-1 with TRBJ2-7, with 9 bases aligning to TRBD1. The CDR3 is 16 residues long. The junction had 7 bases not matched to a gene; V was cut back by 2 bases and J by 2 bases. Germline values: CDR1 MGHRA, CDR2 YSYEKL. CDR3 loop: CASSQLDRGGPYEQYF. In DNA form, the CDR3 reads TGCGCCAGCAGCCAACTGGACAGGGGAGGGCCCTACGAGCAGTACTTC.

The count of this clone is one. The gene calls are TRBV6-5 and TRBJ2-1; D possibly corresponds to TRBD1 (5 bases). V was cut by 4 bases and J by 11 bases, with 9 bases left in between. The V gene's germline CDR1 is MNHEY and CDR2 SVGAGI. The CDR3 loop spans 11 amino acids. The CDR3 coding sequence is TGTGCCAGCAGTTCAGGACATCAGCAGTTCTTC. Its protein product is CASSSGHQQFF.

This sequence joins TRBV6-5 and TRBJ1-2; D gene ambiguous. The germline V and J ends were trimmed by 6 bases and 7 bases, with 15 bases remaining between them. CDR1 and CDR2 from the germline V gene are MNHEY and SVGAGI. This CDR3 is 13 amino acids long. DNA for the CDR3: TGTGCCAGCAGCGATCGGACTGTCGGTGGCTACACCTTC. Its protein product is CASSDRTVGGYTF.

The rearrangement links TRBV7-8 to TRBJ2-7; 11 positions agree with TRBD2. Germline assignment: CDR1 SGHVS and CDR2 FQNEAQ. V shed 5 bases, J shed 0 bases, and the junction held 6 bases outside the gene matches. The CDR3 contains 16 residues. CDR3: CASSIVTSGTSYEQYF. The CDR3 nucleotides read TGTGCCAGCAGCATCGTGACTAGCGGGACCTCCTACGAGCAGTACTTC.

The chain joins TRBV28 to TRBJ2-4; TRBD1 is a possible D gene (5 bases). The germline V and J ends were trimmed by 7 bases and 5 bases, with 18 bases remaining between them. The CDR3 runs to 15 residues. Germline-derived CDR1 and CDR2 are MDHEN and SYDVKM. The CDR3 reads CASIFSRVGENIQYF. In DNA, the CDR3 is TGTGCCAGCATCTTCTCCCGGGTAGGGGAAAACATTCAGTACTTC.

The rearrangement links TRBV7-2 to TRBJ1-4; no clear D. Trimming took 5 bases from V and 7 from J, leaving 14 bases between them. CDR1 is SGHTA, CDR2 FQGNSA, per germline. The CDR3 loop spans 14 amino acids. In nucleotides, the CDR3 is TGTGCCAGCAGCAGAACCCTCACCGGTGAAAAACTGTTTTTT. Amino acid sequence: CASSRTLTGEKLFF.

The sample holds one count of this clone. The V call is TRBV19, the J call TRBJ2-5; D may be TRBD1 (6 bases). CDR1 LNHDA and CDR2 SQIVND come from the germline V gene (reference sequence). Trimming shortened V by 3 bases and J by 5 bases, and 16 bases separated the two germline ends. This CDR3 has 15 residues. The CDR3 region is CASSILTGSSETQYF. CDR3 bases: TGTGCCAGTAGTATTCTTACAGGGTCGTCTGAGACCCAGTACTTC. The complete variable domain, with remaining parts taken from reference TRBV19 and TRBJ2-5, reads DGGITQSPKYLFRKEGQNVTLSCEQNLNHDAMYWYRQDPGQGLRLIYYSQIVNDFQKGDIAEGYSVSREKKESFPLTVTSAQKNPTAFYLCASSILTGSSETQYFGPGTRLLVL.

In DNA form, the CDR3 reads TGTGCCAGCAGTCCGGACAGGATGGAAAAACTGTTTTTT. Its translation: CASSPDRMEKLFF. The chain carries TRBV28 and TRBJ1-4; 7 positions match TRBD1. Germline loops: CDR1 MDHEN, CDR2 SYDVKM. Germline trimming cut 5 bases from V and 8 bases from J; bases unmatched to any gene: 5. This CDR3 comprises 13 residues.

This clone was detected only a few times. The CDR3 DNA sequence: TGTGCCAGCAGCGGGGGGAACAGGGCAAATGAAAAACTGTTTTTT. Translated, it gives CASSGGNRANEKLFF. The rearrangement uses TRBV9 and TRBJ1-4; D might be TRBD1 (6 bases). This CDR3 has 15 residues. The V gene's germline CDR1 is SGDLS and CDR2 YYNGEE. The V gene lost 3 bases and the J gene lost 5 bases, with 14 bases spanning the gap.

In nucleotides, the CDR3 is TGTGCCACCAGTGACCCGACAGTCTCTGGAGGCTACACCTTC. Amino acid sequence: CATSDPTVSGGYTF. V is TRBV24-1 and J is TRBJ1-2, with TRBD1 as a possible D gene (5 bases). Trimming cost V 4 bases and J 8 bases, with 16 bases left between them. CDR3 length: 14 residues. Looked up from germline, CDR1 is KGHDR and CDR2 is SFDVKD.

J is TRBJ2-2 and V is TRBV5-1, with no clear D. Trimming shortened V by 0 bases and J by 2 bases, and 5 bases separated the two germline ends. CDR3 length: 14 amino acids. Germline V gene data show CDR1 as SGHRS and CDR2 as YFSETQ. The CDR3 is CASSLAYNTGELFF. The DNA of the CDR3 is TGCGCCAGCAGCTTGGCCTATAACACCGGGGAGCTGTTTTTT.

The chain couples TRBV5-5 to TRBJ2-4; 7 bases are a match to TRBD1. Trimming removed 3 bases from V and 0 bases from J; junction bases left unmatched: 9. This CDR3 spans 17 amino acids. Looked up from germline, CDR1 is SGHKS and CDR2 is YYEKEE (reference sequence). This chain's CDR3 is CASSSPTGTLAKNIQYF. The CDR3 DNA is TGTGCCAGCAGCTCCCCGACAGGGACACTAGCCAAAAACATTCAGTACTTC.